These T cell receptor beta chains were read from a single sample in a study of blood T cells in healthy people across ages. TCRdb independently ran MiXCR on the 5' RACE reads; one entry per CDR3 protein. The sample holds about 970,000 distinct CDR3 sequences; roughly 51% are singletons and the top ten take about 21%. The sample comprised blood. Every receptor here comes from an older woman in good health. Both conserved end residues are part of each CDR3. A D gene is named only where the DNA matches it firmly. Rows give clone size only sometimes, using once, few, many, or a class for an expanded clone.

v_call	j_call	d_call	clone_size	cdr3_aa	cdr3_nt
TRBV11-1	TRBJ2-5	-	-	CASSEERLQETQYF	TGTGCCAGCAGTGAGGAGCGGCTCCAAGAGACCCAGTACTTC
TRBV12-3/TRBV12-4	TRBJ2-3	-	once	CASSFGAGQLDTQYF	TGTGCCAGCAGTTTTGGGGCAGGGCAGTTGGATACGCAGTATTTT
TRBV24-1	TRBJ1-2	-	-	CATSDRTEYGYTF	TGTGCCACCAGTGACAGGACGGAATATGGCTACACCTTC
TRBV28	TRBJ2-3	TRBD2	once	CASSGITSGTYTDTQYF	TGTGCCAGCAGCGGAATAACTAGCGGGACTTACACAGATACGCAGTATTTT
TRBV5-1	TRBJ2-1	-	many	CASKPPTLNNEQFF	TGCGCCAGCAAACCCCCGACATTAAACAATGAGCAGTTCTTC
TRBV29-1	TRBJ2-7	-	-	CSVAGTRGDEQYF	TGCAGCGTGGCCGGGACCCGAGGCGACGAGCAGTACTTC
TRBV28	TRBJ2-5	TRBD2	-	CVSRRLAGGETQYF	TGTGTCAGCAGGCGACTAGCGGGAGGGGAGACCCAGTACTTC
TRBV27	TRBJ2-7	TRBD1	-	CASSLRGQGSSYEQYF	TGTGCCAGCAGTTTGAGAGGACAGGGTTCTTCTTACGAGCAGTACTTC
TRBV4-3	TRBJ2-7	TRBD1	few	CASSQYRGPFYEQYF	TGCGCCAGCAGCCAATACAGGGGGCCGTTCTACGAGCAGTACTTC
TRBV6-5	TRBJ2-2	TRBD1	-	CASSRQGYANTGELFF	TGTGCCAGCAGCCGACAGGGGTACGCGAACACCGGGGAGCTGTTTTTT
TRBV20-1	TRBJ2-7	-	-	CSAKTQRYYEQYF	TGCAGTGCTAAGACACAGCGCTACTACGAGCAGTACTTC
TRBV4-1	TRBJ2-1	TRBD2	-	CASSQETSGNEQFF	TGCGCCAGCAGCCAAGAGACTAGCGGGAATGAGCAGTTCTTC
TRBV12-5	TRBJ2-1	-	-	CASGLGVQVYNEQFF	TGTGCTAGTGGTTTGGGGGTGCAGGTTTACAATGAGCAGTTCTTC
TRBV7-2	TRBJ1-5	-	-	CASSQGRHGSNQPQHF	TGTGCCAGCAGCCAGGGCCGACACGGAAGCAATCAGCCCCAGCATTTT
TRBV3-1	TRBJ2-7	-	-	CASSMTRAYEQYF	TGTGCCAGCAGCATGACACGTGCCTACGAGCAGTACTTC
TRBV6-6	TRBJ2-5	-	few	CASSYEGRGQETQYF	TGTGCCAGCAGTTACGAGGGGAGGGGGCAAGAGACCCAGTACTTC
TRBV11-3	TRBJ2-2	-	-	CASSPGASGGELFF	TGTGCCAGCAGCCCCGGAGCCTCCGGGGGGGAGCTGTTTTTT
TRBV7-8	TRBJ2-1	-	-	CASSPQDLRDEQFF	TGTGCCAGCAGCCCTCAGGACCTACGTGATGAGCAGTTCTTC
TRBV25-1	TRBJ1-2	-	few	CASSTGWEGGGYTF	TGTGCCAGCAGTACAGGGTGGGAAGGCGGTGGCTACACCTTC
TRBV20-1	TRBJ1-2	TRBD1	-	CSALDRAGGYTF	TGCAGTGCGTTAGACAGGGCAGGTGGCTACACCTTC
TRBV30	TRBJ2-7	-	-	CAWSVTGTTGQQYF	TGTGCCTGGAGTGTAACCGGGACCACCGGGCAGCAGTACTTC
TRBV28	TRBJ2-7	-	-	CASSCPRDGEQYF	TGTGCCAGCAGTTGCCCCCGGGACGGCGAGCAGTACTTC
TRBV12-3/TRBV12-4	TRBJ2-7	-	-	CASSLSFGYEQYF	TGTGCCAGCAGTTTAAGTTTTGGGTACGAGCAGTACTTC
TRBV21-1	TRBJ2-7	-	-	CASSTRGVHEQYF	TGTGCCAGCAGCACCCGGGGGGTTCACGAGCAGTACTTC
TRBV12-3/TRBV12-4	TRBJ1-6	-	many	CASSLGVANSPLHF	TGTGCCAGCAGTTTAGGGGTTGCGAATTCACCCCTCCACTTT